The 24 T cell receptor beta chains presented below share a single source sample, sequenced in a study of T cell responses to AZD1222 COVID-19 vaccine. Sequenced by immunoSEQ multiplex PCR; TCRdb stores in-frame clones only, minus some. The data hold about 130,000 clones, with around 89% observed a single time. The source material was peripheral blood, sampled on day 0 of AZD1222 vaccination. The origin of the receptors is an adult in good health.

V usage is TRBV18 and J usage is TRBJ2-1; the D gene could be TRBD1 or TRBD2 (5 bases each). CDR3 length: 16 amino acids. V shed 2 bases and J shed 4 bases, with 15 bases lying between them. Germline V gene lookup returns CDR1 KGHSH and CDR2 LQKENI. This chain's CDR3 is CASSPSPGTVYNEQFF. The CDR3, as DNA: TGTGCCAGCTCACCATCGCCCGGGACGGTATACAATGAGCAGTTCTTC.

With regard to this clone: The junction departs from the called germline gene at one end, perhaps through a read error. The chain recombines TRBV11-3 with TRBJ2-5; D may correspond to TRBD1 or TRBD2 (5 bases each). Germline CDR1 is SGHNT and CDR2 is YENEEA. CDR3 length: 14 amino acids. CDR3 region: CASSLDGASETQYF. The CDR3 region has the DNA TGTGCCAGCAGCCTAGACGGGGCATCTGAGACCCAGTACTTC.

The chain has TRBV10-3 and TRBJ1-2; 10 bases fit TRBD1. The length of the CDR3 is 14 residues. Germline loops: CDR1 ENHRY, CDR2 SYGVKD. The junction had 7 bases not matched to a gene; V was cut back by 4 bases and J by 8 bases. CDR3 sequence: CAISADRGVVGYTF. CDR3 in DNA: TGTGCCATCAGTGCGGACAGGGGGGTCGTCGGCTACACCTTC.

The chain couples TRBV28 to TRBJ1-2; D remains unclear. CDR1 and CDR2 (germline): MDHEN, SYDVKM. This CDR3 is 11 amino acids long. The CDR3 DNA follows: TGTGGGACTTGGAGGAACTATGGCTACACCTTC. As protein: CGTWRNYGYTF.

The chain couples TRBV6-6 to TRBJ2-2; D gene ambiguous. Germline V lookup: CDR1 MNHNY, CDR2 SVGAGI (reference sequence). This CDR3 spans 14 amino acids. Trimming removed 0 bases from V and 5 bases from J, with 7 bases in between. The CDR3 DNA follows: TGTGCCAGCAGTTACTCGGGCTTGACCGGGGAGCTGTTTTTT. Protein product: CASSYSGLTGELFF.

The chain uses TRBV18 and TRBJ1-3; D remains unclear. This CDR3 comprises 17 residues. Trimming took off 3 bases at V and 1 base at J, with 16 bases between the two ends. CDR1 KGHSH and CDR2 LQKENI come from the germline V gene. CDR3 sequence (DNA): TGTGCCAGCTCACCTCCGGGTGAAAGGAGGTCTGGAAACACCATATATTTT. Encoded protein: CASSPPGERRSGNTIYF. Filled out from reference TRBV18 and TRBJ1-3, the complete variable domain reads NAGVMQNPRHLVRRRGQEARLRCSPMKGHSHVYWYRQLPEEGLKFMVYLQKENIIDESGMPKERFSAEFPKEGPSILRIQQVVRGDSAAYFCASSPPGERRSGNTIYFGEGSWLTVV.

The chain couples TRBV7-6 to TRBJ2-3; no clear D gene. The CDR3 has 16 residues. Trimming shortened V by 5 bases and J by 0 bases, and 15 bases separated the two germline ends. CDR1 is SGHVS, CDR2 FNYEAQ, per germline. The chain's CDR3 is CASSRNPLGSTDTQYF. The CDR3 DNA reads as TGTGCCAGCAGCCGAAATCCGCTCGGGAGCACAGATACGCAGTATTTT.

The V gene is TRBV30, the J gene TRBJ2-7; D is perhaps TRBD2 (6 bases). Trimming took 4 bases from V and 0 from J, leaving 16 bases between them. The CDR3 length is 15 residues. Germline CDR1 reads GTSNPN; CDR2 reads SVGIG (reference sequence). CDR3 DNA sequence: TGTGCCTGGACACGCCCGGGACTGCTCTCCTACGAGCAGTACTTC. Translating it yields CAWTRPGLLSYEQYF.

CDR3 protein: CASSDHSGRGADTQYF. CDR3 DNA sequence: TGTGCCAGCAGTGACCATAGCGGGAGGGGGGCAGATACGCAGTATTTT. The chain uses TRBV6-1 and TRBJ2-3, with TRBD2 matching over 11 bases. V dropped 3 bases and J dropped 4; count of bases not matched to a gene: 6. There are 16 residues in the CDR3. Germline V gene sequence: CDR1 MNHNS, CDR2 SASEGT.

V gene TRBV7-2 combines with J gene TRBJ2-7, with D maybe TRBD2 (6 bases). The V end lost 0 bases, the J end lost 5 bases, and 14 bases lay between the germline ends. CDR1 is SGHTA, CDR2 FQGNSA, per germline. This CDR3 comprises 15 residues. CDR3 protein: CASSLATRIGHEQYF. Here the CDR3 DNA reads TGTGCCAGCAGCTTAGCGACTAGGATTGGCCACGAGCAGTACTTC.

The gene calls are TRBV19 and TRBJ1-2, with D hard to call. The CDR3 loop spans 15 amino acids. V was shortened by 8 bases and J by 0 bases, with 16 bases between the two germline ends. The germline CDR1 and CDR2 sequences are LNHDA and SQIVND (reference sequence). CDR3 sequence reads: CASHPAGEANYGYTF. CDR3 sequence (DNA): TGTGCCAGTCATCCAGCCGGGGAAGCTAACTATGGCTACACCTTC.

This clone was seen a single time. V and J are TRBV7-2 and TRBJ2-7; 9 nucleotides align to TRBD2. The germline V gene has CDR1 SGHTA and CDR2 FQGNSA. This CDR3 is built from 16 residues. The V gene end was trimmed by 5 bases and the J gene end by 4 bases; junction bases not matched to a gene: 12. This CDR3 is CASSLSGSRSEYEQYF. The CDR3 bases are TGTGCCAGCAGCCTTAGCGGGAGTCGGTCAGAATACGAGCAGTACTTC. Using reference TRBV7-2 and TRBJ2-7 for the parts outside the CDR3, the full variable domain is GAGVSQSPSNKVTEKGKDVELRCDPISGHTALYWYRQSLGQGLEFLIYFQGNSAPDKSGLPSDRFSAERTGGSVSTLTIQRTQQEDSAVYLCASSLSGSRSEYEQYFGPGTRLTVT.

This chain connects TRBV28 to TRBJ1-2, with a weak D call TRBD1 (5 bases). V was shortened by 4 bases and J by 8 bases, with 17 bases between the two germline ends. CDR3 length: 14 amino acids. Germline V gene data show CDR1 as MDHEN and CDR2 as SYDVKM. The CDR3 here is CASSSAGTAGGYTF. The CDR3 DNA is TGTGCCAGCAGTTCCGCCGGGACGGCGGGGGGCTACACCTTC.

This chain uses TRBV30 with TRBJ2-3; TRBD2 matches 9 bases. This CDR3 is built from 13 residues. The V gene's germline CDR1 is GTSNPN and CDR2 SVGIG (reference sequence). J gave up 5 bases and V 0 bases, and 0 bases lay outside the gene matches. CDR3 loop: CAWSVLAGDTQYF. DNA of the CDR3: TGTGCCTGGAGTGTACTAGCGGGAGATACGCAGTATTTT.

This CDR3 reads CASSNTDTQYF. The CDR3, as DNA: TGCGCCAGCAGCAATACAGATACGCAGTATTTT. The rearrangement uses TRBV5-1 and TRBJ2-3, with unresolved D. The CDR3 loop spans 11 amino acids. Trimming took 4 bases from V and 3 from J, leaving 3 bases between them. Germline-derived CDR1 and CDR2 are SGHRS and YFSETQ.

The chain is built from TRBV7-2 and TRBJ2-7, with TRBD2 identical over 7 bases. V dropped 5 bases and J dropped 2; count of bases not matched to a gene: 6. CDR3 length: 14 amino acids. Germline-derived CDR1 and CDR2 are SGHTA and FQGNSA. The DNA for the CDR3 is TGTGCCAGCAGCCAAAGACTAGCACCCTACGAGCAGTACTTC. Amino acids: CASSQRLAPYEQYF. Variable domain in full (rest from reference TRBV7-2 and TRBJ2-7): GAGVSQSPSNKVTEKGKDVELRCDPISGHTALYWYRQSLGQGLEFLIYFQGNSAPDKSGLPSDRFSAERTGGSVSTLTIQRTQQEDSAVYLCASSQRLAPYEQYFGPGTRLTVT.

The V and J genes are TRBV5-5 and TRBJ1-1; TRBD1 aligns across 7 bases. From germline, CDR1 is SGHKS and CDR2 YYEKEE (reference sequence). The V and J ends lost 2 bases and 1 base, in that order; junction bases with no gene match: 5. The CDR3 has 15 amino acids. In DNA form, the CDR3 reads TGTGCCAGCAGCTTAGGGGGACAGCCGAACACTGAAGCTTTCTTT. This codes for CASSLGGQPNTEAFF.

V and J are TRBV9 and TRBJ1-1; D gene ambiguous. Trimming stripped 0 bases from V and 5 bases from J, with 11 bases between. The CDR3 covers 14 residues. Germline CDR1 is SGDLS and CDR2 is YYNGEE. This chain's CDR3 is CASSVAPGATEAFF. CDR3 nucleotide sequence: TGTGCCAGCAGCGTAGCACCGGGCGCGACTGAAGCTTTCTTT.

The gene calls are TRBV20-1 and TRBJ1-5, with D unresolved. This CDR3 has 16 residues. The germline V gene encodes CDR1 DFQATT and CDR2 SNEGSKA (reference sequence). V dropped 5 bases and J dropped 1 base, with 18 bases sitting between them. The CDR3 DNA follows: TGCAGTGCTGGTGTACCCCCCTTAGGGAGCAATCAGCCCCAGCATTTT. Its protein is CSAGVPPLGSNQPQHF.

This clone was counted only a few times. CDR3 region: CASSEATSLSSYEQYF. In DNA form, the CDR3 reads TGTGCCAGCAGTGAAGCCACCAGCCTTTCCTCCTACGAGCAGTACTTC. J is TRBJ2-7 and V is TRBV2; D is ambiguous. V lost 0 bases and J lost 0, with 12 bases in between. The CDR3 sequence is 16 residues long. Germline V CDR1 and CDR2: SNHLY, FYNNEI.

V usage is TRBV7-8 and J usage is TRBJ2-1, with 7 nucleotides matching TRBD2. This CDR3 contains 15 residues. Germline values: CDR1 SGHVS, CDR2 FQNEAQ. With 1 base clipped from V and 7 bases from J, the junction kept 7 bases outside the gene matches. The CDR3 protein is CASSLVGGRSNEQFF. The CDR3 nucleotides read TGTGCCAGCAGCTTAGTAGGCGGGAGATCTAATGAGCAGTTCTTC.

This clone turned up a few times. V and J are TRBV5-1 and TRBJ2-5, with 9 bases aligning to TRBD1. Germline assignment: CDR1 SGHRS and CDR2 YFSETQ. CDR3 length: 14 amino acids. The ends lost 2 bases at V and 3 bases at J; junction bases unmatched: 2. CDR3: CASSFGTGKETQYF. In DNA, the CDR3 is TGCGCCAGCAGCTTTGGGACAGGGAAAGAGACCCAGTACTTC.

This clone was seen more than once but under ten times. This rearrangement joins TRBV3-1 (or the pseudogene TRBV3-2) to TRBJ1-1; a weak D match, TRBD1 (5 bases). Trimming cost V 1 base and J 8 bases, with 8 bases left between them. This CDR3 has 12 amino acids. Germline V CDR1 and CDR2: LGHDT, YNNKEL (reference sequence). CDR3 DNA: TGTGCCAGCAGCCAAGTCAGGGCAGAAGCTTTCTTT. Translation: CASSQVRAEAFF.

The rearrangement links TRBV27 to TRBJ2-7, with D possibly called TRBD1 or TRBD2 (5 bases each). The CDR3 covers 14 residues. The V end lost 5 bases, the J end lost 6 bases, and 17 bases lay between the germline ends. CDR1 MNHEY and CDR2 SMNVEV come from the germline V gene (reference sequence). The CDR3 sequence is CASSEGYLTGEQYF. The CDR3 region has the DNA TGTGCCAGCAGTGAGGGGTACCTAACGGGCGAGCAGTACTTC.